Listed below are T cell receptor beta chains from one sample, sequenced in a study of blood T cells in healthy people across ages. TCRdb independently ran MiXCR on the 5' RACE reads; one entry per CDR3 protein. The table has 1.5 million to 2 million distinct CDR3 sequences, 39% seen once. Specimen: blood. Receptors originate from a human donor in good health. Each CDR3 is given with its conserved first and last residue. D genes are given only for firm matches. Not all rows give a size; the values are once, few, many and, for expanded clones, a class.

j_call: TRBJ2-5
cdr3_length: 16
d_call: TRBD2
v_call: TRBV7-2
clone_size: .
cdr3_aa: CASSLVGGGYQETQYF
cdr3_nt: TGTGCCAGCAGCTTAGTGGGCGGGGGGTACCAAGAGACCCAGTACTTC

j_call: TRBJ2-7
cdr3_length: 12
d_call: .
v_call: TRBV5-5
clone_size: .
cdr3_aa: CASSLKIDEQYF
cdr3_nt: TGTGCCAGCAGCTTGAAGATCGACGAGCAGTACTTC

j_call: TRBJ2-5
cdr3_length: 14
d_call: TRBD1
v_call: TRBV10-3
clone_size: few
cdr3_aa: CAISDRQGQETQYF
cdr3_nt: TGTGCCATCAGTGACCGACAGGGCCAAGAGACCCAGTACTTC

j_call: TRBJ1-2
cdr3_length: 15
d_call: .
v_call: TRBV7-2
clone_size: .
cdr3_aa: CASSLDFGSQGGYTF
cdr3_nt: TGTGCCAGCAGCTTAGACTTCGGGTCTCAGGGTGGCTACACCTTC

j_call: TRBJ2-7
cdr3_length: 14
d_call: .
v_call: TRBV5-1
clone_size: few
cdr3_aa: CASSTGQLLYEQYF
cdr3_nt: TGCGCCAGCAGCACCGGACAGCTACTCTACGAGCAGTACTTC

j_call: TRBJ2-1
cdr3_length: 12
d_call: .
v_call: TRBV28
clone_size: many
cdr3_aa: CASSLLGDEQFF
cdr3_nt: TGTGCCAGCAGCTTATTGGGAGATGAGCAGTTCTTC

j_call: TRBJ2-3
cdr3_length: 14
d_call: .
v_call: TRBV2
clone_size: .
cdr3_aa: CASSEAGLAGTQYF
cdr3_nt: TGTGCCAGCAGTGAAGCAGGTCTAGCAGGAACGCAGTATTTT

j_call: TRBJ2-3
cdr3_length: 16
d_call: TRBD2
v_call: TRBV29-1
clone_size: .
cdr3_aa: CSGLGLAGYSTDTQYF
cdr3_nt: TGCAGCGGCCTGGGACTAGCCGGTTATAGCACAGATACGCAGTATTTT

j_call: TRBJ2-2
cdr3_length: 16
d_call: TRBD1
v_call: TRBV24-1
clone_size: few
cdr3_aa: CATSDHRTGNTGELFF
cdr3_nt: TGTGCCACCAGTGATCATCGGACAGGAAACACCGGGGAGCTGTTTTTT

j_call: TRBJ2-7
cdr3_length: 13
d_call: .
v_call: TRBV7-9
clone_size: once
cdr3_aa: CASSPDGVYEQYF
cdr3_nt: TGTGCCAGCAGCCCTGACGGAGTCTACGAGCAGTACTTC

j_call: TRBJ2-6
cdr3_length: 19
d_call: .
v_call: TRBV2
clone_size: .
cdr3_aa: CASSLYRVGVLSGANVLTF
cdr3_nt: TGTGCCAGCAGCCTCTACAGGGTTGGTGTTTTATCTGGGGCCAACGTCCTGACTTTC

j_call: TRBJ1-1
cdr3_length: 11
d_call: .
v_call: TRBV11-1
clone_size: many
cdr3_aa: CASSRRTEAFF
cdr3_nt: TGTGCCAGCAGCCGGAGGACTGAAGCTTTCTTT

j_call: TRBJ2-7
cdr3_length: 15
d_call: TRBD1
v_call: TRBV5-1
clone_size: .
cdr3_aa: CASSPRGQGNNEQYF
cdr3_nt: TGCGCCAGCAGCCCAAGGGGACAGGGCAACAACGAGCAGTACTTC

j_call: TRBJ2-1
cdr3_length: 17
d_call: .
v_call: TRBV12-5
clone_size: once
cdr3_aa: CASGSPGGLTSYNEQFF
cdr3_nt: TGTGCTAGTGGTTCCCCTGGGGGCCTAACGTCCTACAATGAGCAGTTCTTC

j_call: TRBJ2-2
cdr3_length: 14
d_call: .
v_call: TRBV6-5
clone_size: .
cdr3_aa: CASSSDRWTGELFF
cdr3_nt: TGTGCCAGCAGTTCCGACAGGTGGACCGGGGAGCTGTTTTTT

j_call: TRBJ2-3
cdr3_length: 17
d_call: TRBD1
v_call: TRBV20-1
clone_size: .
cdr3_aa: CSAPRGWDRGRTDTQYF
cdr3_nt: TGCAGTGCTCCAAGGGGATGGGACAGGGGGCGCACAGATACGCAGTATTTT

j_call: TRBJ2-5
cdr3_length: 18
d_call: TRBD2
v_call: TRBV20-1
clone_size: .
cdr3_aa: CSAREYLAGGVYQETQYF
cdr3_nt: TGCAGTGCTAGAGAGTACCTAGCGGGGGGGGTGTACCAAGAGACCCAATACTTC

j_call: TRBJ1-1
cdr3_length: 16
d_call: .
v_call: TRBV4-1
clone_size: .
cdr3_aa: CASSQDPAQGTTEAFF
cdr3_nt: TGCGCCAGCAGCCAAGATCCGGCTCAGGGGACCACTGAAGCTTTCTTT

j_call: TRBJ2-3
cdr3_length: 16
d_call: TRBD1
v_call: TRBV4-1
clone_size: few
cdr3_aa: CASSQVGQGVADTQYF
cdr3_nt: TGCGCCAGCAGCCAAGTAGGACAGGGCGTCGCAGATACGCAGTATTTT

j_call: TRBJ1-1
cdr3_length: 13
d_call: .
v_call: TRBV11-3
clone_size: few
cdr3_aa: CASSVSRYTEAFF
cdr3_nt: TGTGCCAGCAGCGTATCAAGGTACACTGAAGCTTTCTTT

j_call: TRBJ2-7
cdr3_length: 15
d_call: TRBD2
v_call: TRBV27
clone_size: few
cdr3_aa: CASSTSGGAWYEQYF
cdr3_nt: TGTGCCAGCAGTACTAGCGGGGGAGCGTGGTACGAGCAGTACTTC

j_call: TRBJ2-7
cdr3_length: 15
d_call: TRBD1
v_call: TRBV5-1
clone_size: .
cdr3_aa: CASSFTDRVRDEQYF
cdr3_nt: TGCGCCAGCAGCTTCACGGACAGGGTTAGGGACGAGCAGTACTTC

j_call: TRBJ1-1
cdr3_length: 12
d_call: .
v_call: TRBV12-3/TRBV12-4
clone_size: .
cdr3_aa: CASTNKARRAFF
cdr3_nt: TGTGCCAGCACCAATAAGGCGAGGCGAGCTTTCTTT

j_call: TRBJ2-4
cdr3_length: 14
d_call: .
v_call: TRBV6-6
clone_size: .
cdr3_aa: CASSPRVAGTEQYF
cdr3_nt: TGTGCCAGCAGCCCCCGGGTAGCGGGGACAGAGCAGTACTTC

j_call: TRBJ2-2
cdr3_length: 15
d_call: .
v_call: TRBV4-2
clone_size: once
cdr3_aa: CASSQEQGSAGELFF
cdr3_nt: TGTGCCAGCAGCCAAGAACAGGGTTCGGCCGGGGAGCTGTTTTTT

j_call: TRBJ2-5
cdr3_length: 17
d_call: .
v_call: TRBV28
clone_size: many
cdr3_aa: CASSGGPGTAYQETQYF
cdr3_nt: TGTGCCAGCAGTGGGGGCCCCGGGACGGCGTACCAAGAGACCCAGTACTTC

j_call: TRBJ2-3
cdr3_length: 14
d_call: .
v_call: TRBV20-1
clone_size: .
cdr3_aa: CSAPQLGYTDTQYF
cdr3_nt: TGCAGTGCTCCACAACTAGGATACACAGATACGCAGTATTTT

j_call: TRBJ2-6
cdr3_length: 18
d_call: .
v_call: TRBV4-3
clone_size: .
cdr3_aa: CASSQVPVTHSGANVLTF
cdr3_nt: TGCGCCAGCAGCCAAGTCCCAGTGACTCACTCTGGGGCCAACGTCCTGACTTTC

j_call: TRBJ2-5
cdr3_length: 14
d_call: .
v_call: TRBV11-3
clone_size: once
cdr3_aa: CASSQSSGYETQYF
cdr3_nt: TGTGCCAGTAGCCAATCATCAGGGTATGAGACCCAGTACTTC

j_call: TRBJ2-1
cdr3_length: 15
d_call: TRBD1
v_call: TRBV5-5
clone_size: few
cdr3_aa: CASSLWTGDYNEQFF
cdr3_nt: TGTGCCAGCAGCTTATGGACAGGGGATTACAATGAGCAGTTCTTC

j_call: TRBJ1-6
cdr3_length: 15
d_call: .
v_call: TRBV27
clone_size: .
cdr3_aa: CASRPPGRYNPPLHF
cdr3_nt: TGTGCCAGCAGACCACCGGGTCGGTATAATCCACCCCTCCACTTT

j_call: TRBJ1-6
cdr3_length: 15
d_call: .
v_call: TRBV9
clone_size: .
cdr3_aa: CASSVPGRSNSPLHF
cdr3_nt: TGTGCCAGCAGCGTACCAGGACGGAGTAATTCACCCCTCCACTTT

j_call: TRBJ2-6
cdr3_length: 16
d_call: .
v_call: TRBV13
clone_size: .
cdr3_aa: CASSFGTSWGANVLTF
cdr3_nt: TGTGCCAGCAGCTTCGGAACGAGTTGGGGGGCCAACGTCCTGACTTTC

j_call: TRBJ1-4
cdr3_length: 13
d_call: .
v_call: TRBV7-2
clone_size: .
cdr3_aa: CASGGSPNEKLFF
cdr3_nt: TGTGCCAGCGGTGGGAGCCCTAATGAAAAACTGTTTTTT

j_call: TRBJ1-1
cdr3_length: 14
d_call: .
v_call: TRBV7-2
clone_size: .
cdr3_aa: CASSSSALGTEAFF
cdr3_nt: TGTGCCAGCAGCTCTAGTGCCCTGGGGACTGAAGCTTTCTTT

j_call: TRBJ2-5
cdr3_length: 15
d_call: TRBD1
v_call: TRBV7-7
clone_size: few
cdr3_aa: CASSSTGTGQETQYF
cdr3_nt: TGTGCCAGCAGCTCAACCGGGACAGGACAAGAGACCCAGTACTTC

j_call: TRBJ1-5
cdr3_length: 15
d_call: .
v_call: TRBV4-1
clone_size: few
cdr3_aa: CASSQDPGDNQPQHF
cdr3_nt: TGCGCCAGCAGCCAAGACCCGGGTGACAATCAGCCCCAGCATTTT

j_call: TRBJ2-5
cdr3_length: 14
d_call: .
v_call: TRBV6-1
clone_size: few
cdr3_aa: CATSPLTERETQYF
cdr3_nt: TGTGCCACCTCACCCTTGACGGAGCGAGAGACCCAGTACTTC

j_call: TRBJ2-7
cdr3_length: 15
d_call: TRBD1
v_call: TRBV6-5
clone_size: few
cdr3_aa: CASSRAGQGNYEQYF
cdr3_nt: TGTGCCAGCAGTCGAGCGGGACAGGGGAACTACGAGCAGTACTTC

j_call: TRBJ1-1
cdr3_length: 13
d_call: .
v_call: TRBV29-1
clone_size: .
cdr3_aa: CSAKDSMNTEAFF
cdr3_nt: TGCAGCGCTAAGGACAGCATGAACACTGAAGCTTTCTTT

j_call: TRBJ1-2
cdr3_length: 12
d_call: .
v_call: TRBV20-1
clone_size: few
cdr3_aa: CRSDGGRYGYTF
cdr3_nt: TGCAGGTCTGATGGGGGGCGCTATGGCTACACCTTC

j_call: TRBJ2-1
cdr3_length: 15
d_call: .
v_call: TRBV12-3/TRBV12-4
clone_size: few
cdr3_aa: CASSLGTGHYNEQFF
cdr3_nt: TGTGCCAGCAGTTTGGGAACAGGGCACTACAATGAGCAGTTCTTC

j_call: TRBJ1-2
cdr3_length: 15
d_call: .
v_call: TRBV6-2/TRBV6-3
clone_size: .
cdr3_aa: CASSRTLAGIDGYTF
cdr3_nt: TGTGCCAGCAGCCGAACCCTAGCGGGGATCGATGGCTACACCTTC

j_call: TRBJ1-6
cdr3_length: 15
d_call: TRBD1
v_call: TRBV27
clone_size: .
cdr3_aa: CASSLSDRGNSPLHF
cdr3_nt: TGTGCCAGCAGTTTATCGGACAGGGGGAATTCACCCCTCCACTTT

j_call: TRBJ1-2
cdr3_length: 15
d_call: .
v_call: TRBV13
clone_size: few
cdr3_aa: CASSLGRGASYGYTF
cdr3_nt: TGTGCCAGCAGCTTAGGGCGGGGGGCCAGCTATGGCTACACCTTC

j_call: TRBJ1-6
cdr3_length: 16
d_call: .
v_call: TRBV5-1
clone_size: .
cdr3_aa: CASSQTQGSGNPPLHF
cdr3_nt: TGCGCCAGCAGCCAGACACAGGGCTCGGGGAATCCACCCCTCCACTTT

j_call: TRBJ1-2
cdr3_length: 16
d_call: .
v_call: TRBV4-3
clone_size: few
cdr3_aa: CASSQDVGNHNYGYTF
cdr3_nt: TGCGCCAGCAGCCAAGATGTAGGGAACCATAACTATGGCTACACCTTC

j_call: TRBJ2-7
cdr3_length: 16
d_call: .
v_call: TRBV28
clone_size: .
cdr3_aa: CASSLVHMGSSYEQYF
cdr3_nt: TGTGCCAGCAGTTTAGTTCACATGGGCAGCTCCTACGAGCAGTACTTC

j_call: TRBJ2-1
cdr3_length: 16
d_call: TRBD1
v_call: TRBV4-3
clone_size: .
cdr3_aa: CASSQERDSSYNEQFF
cdr3_nt: TGCGCCAGCAGCCAAGAACGGGACAGCTCCTACAATGAGCAGTTCTTC

j_call: TRBJ2-6
cdr3_length: 17
d_call: TRBD1
v_call: TRBV24-1
clone_size: .
cdr3_aa: CATSPGQGVYGANVLTF
cdr3_nt: TGTGCCACGTCCCCGGGACAGGGCGTGTATGGGGCCAACGTCCTGACTTTC

j_call: TRBJ2-3
cdr3_length: 17
d_call: TRBD2
v_call: TRBV12-3/TRBV12-4
clone_size: .
cdr3_aa: CASSPLLAGGFTDTQYF
cdr3_nt: TGTGCCAGCAGTCCTTTACTAGCGGGGGGGTTCACAGATACGCAGTATTTT

j_call: TRBJ2-5
cdr3_length: 13
d_call: .
v_call: TRBV20-1
clone_size: few
cdr3_aa: CSASRTVKETQYF
cdr3_nt: TGCAGTGCTAGTCGGACTGTTAAAGAGACCCAGTACTTC